This T cell receptor (beta chain) was captured by sequencing in a study of identical twins. Study-wide findings and caveats: Sharing of beta out-of-frame sequences by twins showed a weaker excess. Analyses based on zero insertions could be partly confounded by invariant MAIT and iNKT cells. The study based its conclusions on cross-sectional statistical analysis and did not follow the same donors. There were fewer insertions in abundant cord blood beta clonotypes, but memory repertoires showed no such pattern.

About this clonotype itself: Its antigen is undetermined.

TCRdb itself ran the 5' RACE reads through MiXCR, one entry per CDR3 protein. The profile covers some 1,700,000 distinct CDR3 sequences, with 32% appearing a single time and around 0.3% taken by the ten largest. CDR1 is KGHSH, CDR2 LQKENI, per germline. The CDR3 has 15 amino acids. J lost 7 bases, V lost 6 bases, and 13 bases had no gene match. The clonotype was recovered from a newborn girl in good health. The sequencing sample was made of cord blood. The rearrangement joins TRBV18 to TRBJ2-7, with 9 bases lining up with TRBD1. The CDR3 spells CASSPTGTGMNEQYF. Here the CDR3 DNA reads TGTGCCAGCTCCCCCACCGGGACAGGGATGAATGAGCAGTACTTC.